The 26 T cell receptor beta chains presented below share a single source sample, sequenced in a study of blood T cell repertoires in COVID-19. Some clones are missing from TCRdb's copy, which holds only in-frame ones; the method was immunoSEQ multiplex PCR. The sample contains about 220,000 clones, around 91% of which appear only once. Material for sequencing was PBMCs or T cells enriched from blood (not recorded which). The receptors originated from a man aged 25-45 years who had been exposed to COVID-19.

This chain uses TRBV6-2 or TRBV6-3 with TRBJ2-7, with 10 bases lining up with TRBD1. The germline gives CDR1 MNHEY, CDR2 SVGEGT. CDR3 size: 17 residues. V dropped 4 bases and J dropped 5; count of bases not matched to a gene: 14. The CDR3 sequence is CASSSLLVGQGVNEQYF. The CDR3 DNA is TGTGCCAGCAGTTCCCTCCTAGTAGGACAGGGGGTCAACGAGCAGTACTTC.

The table lists this clone with a count of one. A clone one base away is much larger, so this may be a read error. The chain links TRBV7-3 to TRBJ2-3; TRBD2 agrees at 8 bases. Germline assignment: CDR1 SGHTA and CDR2 FQGTGA. The CDR3 spans 14 residues. V shed 6 bases and J 2 bases; nucleotides not matched to a gene: 4. The CDR3 region has the DNA TGTGCCAGCAGTTACGGGGGGGCCACAGATACGCAGTATTTT. It specifies CASSYGGATDTQYF. Full variable domain (remainder filled in from reference TRBV7-3 and TRBJ2-3): GAGVSQTPSNKVTEKGKYVELRCDPISGHTALYWYRQSLGQGPEFLIYFQGTGAADDSGLPNDRFFAVRPEGSVSTLKIQRTERGDSAVYLCASSYGGATDTQYFGPGTRLTVL.

The CDR3 region has the DNA TGTGCCAGCACCCCCCGCAGAGGAAACACCATATATTTT. This sequence encodes CASTPRRGNTIYF. This chain joins TRBV7-9 and TRBJ1-3, with D unclear. V lost 7 bases, J lost 4 bases, and 11 bases lay in between. The CDR3 runs 13 residues. Germline V gives CDR1 SEHNR, CDR2 FQNEAQ (reference sequence).

V and J are TRBV5-1 and TRBJ1-2; tentatively, D is TRBD1 (5 bases). Germline values: CDR1 SGHRS, CDR2 YFSETQ. CDR3 size: 13 residues. V was clipped by 6 bases and J by 4 bases, with 13 bases between them. CDR3 sequence (DNA): TGCGCCAGCACCTTCGGGGGGGGCTATGGCTACACCTTC. This sequence encodes CASTFGGGYGYTF.

This chain joins TRBV7-9 and TRBJ1-4, with no clear D. V lost 5 bases and J lost 0, with 16 bases in between. Germline CDR1 reads SEHNR; CDR2 reads FQNEAQ (reference sequence). The CDR3 is made up of 17 amino acids. CDR3 in DNA: TGTGCCAGCAGCAGACCATTCCTCGGGGCAACTAATGAAAAACTGTTTTTT. Protein: CASSRPFLGATNEKLFF.

V usage is TRBV5-1 and J usage is TRBJ2-3; D might be TRBD1 (6 bases). The ends were cut back, 0 bases at V and 1 base at J, with 9 bases in the middle. CDR3 size: 15 residues. Germline V gene data show CDR1 as SGHRS and CDR2 as YFSETQ. The CDR3 nucleotides are TGCGCCAGCAGCTTGGGAGACAGGCGCACAGATACGCAGTATTTT. Translated, it gives CASSLGDRRTDTQYF.

V is TRBV15 and J is TRBJ2-5, with 9 bases identical to TRBD2. This CDR3 is built from 17 residues. Trimming removed 0 bases from V and 2 bases from J; junction bases left unmatched: 7. Germline V CDR1 and CDR2: LNHNV, YYDKDF (reference sequence). This CDR3 is CATSRDYLAGLQETQYF. The CDR3, as DNA: TGTGCCACCAGCAGAGATTATCTAGCGGGGCTGCAAGAGACCCAGTACTTC.

The chain employs TRBV19 and TRBJ1-3; D not resolved. There are 17 residues in the CDR3. From germline, CDR1 is LNHDA and CDR2 SQIVND (reference sequence). Trimming pared 2 bases from V and 2 bases from J, leaving 16 bases between. As DNA, the CDR3 is TGTGCCAGTAGTATAAATTTGTTCGAGGGTACTGGAAACACCATATATTTT. This sequence encodes CASSINLFEGTGNTIYF.

This chain connects TRBV5-1 to TRBJ1-2; 7 nucleotides line up with TRBD1. CDR3 size: 16 residues. The germline V gene has CDR1 SGHRS and CDR2 YFSETQ. V trimming: 4 bases; J trimming: 0 bases; junction bases outside the gene matches: 9. The CDR3 nucleotides read TGCGCCAGCAGCGACCGGACAGGCGCAGCTAACTATGGCTACACCTTC. This gives the protein CASSDRTGAANYGYTF.

This clone was seen only a few times. The chain links TRBV19 to TRBJ1-2; D is perhaps TRBD1 (6 bases). Germline values: CDR1 LNHDA, CDR2 SQIVND (reference sequence). Trimming took 8 bases from V and 8 from J, leaving 6 bases between them. The CDR3 is 9 residues long. This chain's CDR3 is CASGQGYTF. CDR3 coding DNA: TGTGCCAGTGGACAGGGCTACACCTTC. Looking up the rest from reference TRBV19 and TRBJ1-2 gives the full variable domain: DGGITQSPKYLFRKEGQNVTLSCEQNLNHDAMYWYRQDPGQGLRLIYYSQIVNDFQKGDIAEGYSVSREKKESFPLTVTSAQKNPTAFYLCASGQGYTFGSGTRLTVV.

V is TRBV20-1 and J is TRBJ1-1; D call uncertain. The germline V gene has CDR1 DFQATT and CDR2 SNEGSKA (reference sequence). The V end was cut by 6 bases, the J end by 4 bases, with 9 bases between. There are 11 residues in the CDR3. The CDR3 coding sequence is TGCAGTGCCGGAGGTGGCACTGAAGCTTTCTTT. Translating gives CSAGGGTEAFF.

CDR3 in DNA: TGTGCCAGCAGCTCCCTAGCGGGGGGGAGGGCCTACGAGCAGTACTTC. The encoded protein is CASSSLAGGRAYEQYF. The rearrangement joins TRBV27 to TRBJ2-7; 12 nucleotides match TRBD2. The CDR3 covers 16 residues. The ends lost 6 bases at V and 2 bases at J; junction bases unmatched: 8. Per the germline V gene, CDR1 is MNHEY and CDR2 is SMNVEV (reference sequence).

The rearrangement links TRBV13 to TRBJ1-1; D is undetermined. V was shortened by 5 bases and J by 1 base, with 20 bases between the two germline ends. Per the germline V gene, CDR1 is PRHDT and CDR2 is FYEKMQ (reference sequence). The CDR3 is made up of 17 amino acids. Written as DNA, the CDR3 is TGTGCCAGCAGCCCGCAAAATAAGGGAGGGAGGAACACTGAAGCTTTCTTT. Its translation: CASSPQNKGGRNTEAFF.

This chain links TRBV2 with TRBJ1-4; D ambiguous. Per germline, CDR1 SNHLY and CDR2 FYNNEI. V gave up 8 bases and J gave up 8 bases, with 15 bases separating them. The CDR3 runs 13 residues. The CDR3 nucleotides are TGTGCCAGCGGGAGGGTATCACGGGAAAAACTGTTTTTT. Its translation is CASGRVSREKLFF.

The gene calls are TRBV7-3 and TRBJ1-6, with D tentatively TRBD1 (6 bases). Germline V lookup: CDR1 SGHTA, CDR2 FQGTGA. This CDR3 is built from 13 residues. Trimming left V 4 bases short and J 9 bases short, with 10 bases between. This CDR3 is CASSSDRLSPLHF. The CDR3 DNA reads TGTGCCAGCAGCTCGGACAGACTTTCACCCCTCCACTTT. The complete variable domain, with remaining parts taken from reference TRBV7-3 and TRBJ1-6, reads GAGVSQTPSNKVTEKGKYVELRCDPISGHTALYWYRQSLGQGPEFLIYFQGTGAADDSGLPNDRFFAVRPEGSVSTLKIQRTERGDSAVYLCASSSDRLSPLHFGNGTRLTVT.

The chain recombines TRBV5-6 with TRBJ2-1; TRBD1 matches at 8 bases. Germline values: CDR1 SGHDT, CDR2 YYEEEE. CDR3 length: 13 amino acids. With V trimmed by 4 bases and J by 9 bases, 6 bases remained unmatched. The CDR3 coding sequence is TGTGCCAGCAGCCTCGGACAGGGAAGTGAGCAGTTCTTC. This encodes CASSLGQGSEQFF.

The chain couples TRBV19 to TRBJ2-5, with D possibly being TRBD2 (5 bases). Germline values: CDR1 LNHDA, CDR2 SQIVND (reference sequence). V was trimmed by 4 bases and J by 5 bases, leaving 17 bases between them. This CDR3 is 15 amino acids long. CDR3 in DNA: TGTGCCAGTAGTAGCCCCTCGGCGGGTTGGGAGACCCAGTACTTC. This translates into CASSSPSAGWETQYF. Looking up the rest from reference TRBV19 and TRBJ2-5 gives the full variable domain: DGGITQSPKYLFRKEGQNVTLSCEQNLNHDAMYWYRQDPGQGLRLIYYSQIVNDFQKGDIAEGYSVSREKKESFPLTVTSAQKNPTAFYLCASSSPSAGWETQYFGPGTRLLVL.

The J gene is TRBJ1-4, the V gene TRBV7-2, with 8 bases aligning to TRBD1. The germline gives CDR1 SGHTA, CDR2 FQGNSA. Germline trimming cut 1 base from V and 7 bases from J; bases unmatched to any gene: 5. The CDR3 extends over 15 amino acids. As DNA, the CDR3 is TGTGCCAGCAGCTTAGTCGGCCAGGGGGCTGAAAAACTGTTTTTT. It encodes CASSLVGQGAEKLFF. Based on the CDR3 plus reference TRBV7-2 and TRBJ1-4, the full variable domain is GAGVSQSPSNKVTEKGKDVELRCDPISGHTALYWYRQSLGQGLEFLIYFQGNSAPDKSGLPSDRFSAERTGGSVSTLTIQRTQQEDSAVYLCASSLVGQGAEKLFFGSGTQLSVL.

The J gene is TRBJ2-7, the V gene TRBV5-8; 8 bases fit TRBD1. The CDR3 has 14 amino acids. The V and J ends lost 4 bases and 2 bases, in that order; junction bases with no gene match: 5. Germline CDR1 and CDR2: SGHTS and YDEGEE. The CDR3 loop reads CASSADRVPYEQYF. The CDR3 region has the DNA TGTGCCAGCAGCGCGGACAGGGTACCCTACGAGCAGTACTTC.

DNA for the CDR3: TGCGCCAGCAGCTTGATACAGGGGGGAACCTACGAGCAGTACTTC. The encoded protein is CASSLIQGGTYEQYF. This chain links TRBV5-1 with TRBJ2-7; 8 bases are shared with TRBD1. CDR1 SGHRS and CDR2 YFSETQ come from the germline V gene. V lost 1 base, J lost 2 bases, and 5 bases stayed unmatched. The CDR3 length is 15 residues.

This chain joins TRBV5-1 and TRBJ1-5; D call uncertain. Between the trimmed V and J ends, which lost 0 bases and 9 bases, there was a span of 13 bases. Germline CDR1 and CDR2: SGHRS and YFSETQ. The CDR3 extends over 14 amino acids. The CDR3 is CASSLGGADRPQHF. The CDR3 DNA is TGCGCCAGCAGCTTGGGAGGCGCCGACCGGCCCCAGCATTTT.

This clone was seen only a few times. This chain's CDR3 is CASHNRGRNTEAFF. The CDR3 nucleotides read TGTGCCAGTCACAACAGGGGGAGGAACACTGAAGCTTTCTTT. The genes are TRBV6-5 and TRBJ1-1; 8 nucleotides match TRBD1. V lost 9 bases to trimming and J lost 1 base; unmatched junction nucleotides: 7. Germline V CDR1 and CDR2: MNHEY, SVGAGI. The CDR3 loop spans 14 amino acids.

This chain connects TRBV7-8 to TRBJ1-1; D call uncertain. The V end was cut by 5 bases, the J end by 2 bases, with 12 bases between. The CDR3 is 14 amino acids. CDR1 and CDR2 from the germline V gene are SGHVS and FQNEAQ. The CDR3 region is CASSPDFGNTEAFF. In DNA form, the CDR3 reads TGTGCCAGCAGCCCCGATTTTGGCAACACTGAAGCTTTCTTT.

In DNA form, the CDR3 reads TGTGCCAGCAGCTTCGCGGACAGGGGAAACAATCAGCCCCAGCATTTT. The encoded protein is CASSFADRGNNQPQHF. V and J are TRBV7-9 and TRBJ1-5; the match to TRBD1 covers 9 bases. CDR3 length: 16 residues. Looked up from germline, CDR1 is SEHNR and CDR2 is FQNEAQ (reference sequence). J gave up 3 bases and V 3 bases, and 6 bases lay outside the gene matches.

The chain carries TRBV21-1 and TRBJ2-1; TRBD2, the D gene given by the table, was not confirmed from the DNA. TRBV21-1 is marked as a pseudogene. The CDR3 loop spans 18 amino acids. The CDR3 spells CASSKESSGGYSYNEQFF. CDR3 DNA sequence: TGTGCCAGCAGCAAAGAATCTAGCGGGGGCTACTCCTACAATGAGCAGTTCTTC.

The V call is TRBV10-3, the J call TRBJ2-5; D not resolved. This CDR3 contains 14 residues. Trimming left V 0 bases short and J 1 base short, with 6 bases between. Germline V gene sequence: CDR1 ENHRY, CDR2 SYGVKD. Written as DNA, the CDR3 is TGTGCCATCAGTGAGTCGGCAGGCCAAGAGACCCAGTACTTC. Translation gives CAISESAGQETQYF.